These 3 T cell receptor beta chains originate from one sample sequenced in a study of T cell changes during pregnancy in multiple sclerosis (dated by TCRdb to the late 2010s). The library was obtained by the immunoSEQ multiplex PCR assay. TCRdb took over this immuneACCESS table, retaining in-frame rearrangements with V and J assigned. Such tables are incomplete; in checked studies, under half of the missing clones stem from an unresolved V gene, and the remainder is unexplained. The sample data list more than 75,000 clones, and just under 95% of these were observed just once. 1% of the sample is in the top ten clones. Sequencing used peripheral blood, obtained in the first trimester of pregnancy. These TCRs come from a female donor with multiple sclerosis, enrolled in a pregnancy study.

The chain recombines TRBV5-5 with TRBJ1-3; D is uncertain. V lost 4 bases to trimming and J lost 6 bases, with 14 bases between them. The CDR3 is made up of 14 amino acids. Germline V gives CDR1 SGHKS, CDR2 YYEKEE (reference sequence). CDR3 coding DNA: TGTGCCAGCAGCCCGACGGGAGTAGTAAACACCATATATTTT. This gives the protein CASSPTGVVNTIYF.

To note about this clone: The junction and the germline gene differ at one end; a read error may be behind it. This CDR3 is CATSRGEVTHF. In nucleotides, the CDR3 is TGTGCCACCAGCAGAGGGGAGGTGACGCACTTC. The chain joins TRBV15 to TRBJ2-7; a weak D match, TRBD2 (6 bases). CDR3 length: 11 amino acids. Germline values: CDR1 LNHNV, CDR2 YYDKDF (reference sequence).

J is TRBJ2-7 and V is TRBV7-2; D is undetermined. This CDR3 has 12 amino acids. The V gene's germline CDR1 is SGHTA and CDR2 FQGNSA. Trimming shortened V by 2 bases and J by 2 bases, and 4 bases separated the two germline ends. This chain's CDR3 is CASSLQTYEQYF. CDR3 coding DNA: TGTGCCAGCAGCTTACAGACCTACGAGCAGTACTTC.